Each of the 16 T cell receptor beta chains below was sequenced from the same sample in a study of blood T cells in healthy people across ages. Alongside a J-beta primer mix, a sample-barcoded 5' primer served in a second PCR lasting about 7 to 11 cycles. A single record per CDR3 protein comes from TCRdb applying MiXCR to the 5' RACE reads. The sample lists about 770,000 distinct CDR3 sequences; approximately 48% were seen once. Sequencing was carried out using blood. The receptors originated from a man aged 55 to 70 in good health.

CDR3 amino acids: CSVEKLGEGGYTF. For the CDR3, the DNA is TGCAGCGTTGAAAAGTTAGGGGAAGGTGGCTACACCTTC. The chain has TRBV29-1 and TRBJ1-2; TRBD1 might be the D (5 bases). The CDR3 is 13 residues long. The V gene lost 2 bases and the J gene lost 7 bases, with 14 bases spanning the gap. Germline V gene data show CDR1 as SQVTM and CDR2 as ANQGSEA. The full variable domain, rest sourced from reference TRBV29-1 and TRBJ1-2, is SAVISQKPSRDICQRGTSLTIQCQVDSQVTMMFWYRQQPGQSLTLIATANQGSEATYESGFVIDKFPISRPNLTFSTLTVSNMSPEDSSIYLCSVEKLGEGGYTFGSGTRLTVV.

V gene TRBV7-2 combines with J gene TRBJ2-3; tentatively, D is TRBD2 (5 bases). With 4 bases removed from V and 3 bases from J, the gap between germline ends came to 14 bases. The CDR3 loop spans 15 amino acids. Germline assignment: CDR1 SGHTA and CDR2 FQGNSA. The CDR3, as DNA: TGTGCCAGCAGCTCGACTAAGGTGGGGACAGATACGCAGTATTTT. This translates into CASSSTKVGTDTQYF.

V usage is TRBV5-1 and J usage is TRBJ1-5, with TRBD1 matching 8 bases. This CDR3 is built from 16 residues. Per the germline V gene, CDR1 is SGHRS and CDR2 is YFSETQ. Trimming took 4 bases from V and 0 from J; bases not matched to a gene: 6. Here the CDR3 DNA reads TGCGCCAGCAGCATCGGGACAGGTGATAGCAATCAGCCCCAGCATTTT. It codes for CASSIGTGDSNQPQHF.

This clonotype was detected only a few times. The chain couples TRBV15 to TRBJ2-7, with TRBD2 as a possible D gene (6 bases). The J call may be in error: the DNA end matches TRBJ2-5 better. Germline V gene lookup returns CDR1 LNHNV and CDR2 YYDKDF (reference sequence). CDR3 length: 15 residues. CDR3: CATSRYRGNRETQYF. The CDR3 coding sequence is TGTGCCACCAGCAGATATCGCGGGAACCGGGAGACCCAGTACTTC.

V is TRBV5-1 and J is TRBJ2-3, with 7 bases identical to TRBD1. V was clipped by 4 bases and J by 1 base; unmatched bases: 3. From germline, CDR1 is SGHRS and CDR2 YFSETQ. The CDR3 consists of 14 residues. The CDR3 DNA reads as TGCGCCAGCAGCACAGGACAGGGCACAGATACGCAGTATTTT. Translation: CASSTGQGTDTQYF.

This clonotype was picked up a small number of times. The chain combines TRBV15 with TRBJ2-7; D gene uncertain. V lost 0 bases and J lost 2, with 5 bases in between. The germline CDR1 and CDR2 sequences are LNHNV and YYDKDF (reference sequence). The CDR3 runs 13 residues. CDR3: CATSRDKTYEQYF. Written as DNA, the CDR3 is TGTGCCACCAGCAGAGACAAAACCTACGAGCAGTACTTC.

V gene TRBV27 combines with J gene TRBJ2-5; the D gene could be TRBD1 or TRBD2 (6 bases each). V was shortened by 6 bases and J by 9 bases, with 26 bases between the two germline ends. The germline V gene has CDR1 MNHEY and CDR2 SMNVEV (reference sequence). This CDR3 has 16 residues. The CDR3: CASSPMEGGLYMAQYF. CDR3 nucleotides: TGTGCCAGCAGCCCGATGGAGGGGGGACTTTATATGGCCCAGTACTTC.

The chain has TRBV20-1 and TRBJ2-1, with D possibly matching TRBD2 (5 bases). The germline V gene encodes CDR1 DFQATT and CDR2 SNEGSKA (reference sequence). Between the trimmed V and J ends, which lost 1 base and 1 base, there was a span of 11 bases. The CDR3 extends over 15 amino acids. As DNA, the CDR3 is TGCAGTGCTAGAGCTCCCGGACTTTCCTACAATGAGCAGTTCTTC. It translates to CSARAPGLSYNEQFF.

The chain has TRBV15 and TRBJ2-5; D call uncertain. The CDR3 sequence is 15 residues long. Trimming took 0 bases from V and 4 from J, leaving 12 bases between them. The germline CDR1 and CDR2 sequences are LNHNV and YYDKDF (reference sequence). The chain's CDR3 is CATSRDGRLGETQYF. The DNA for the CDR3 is TGTGCCACCAGCAGAGATGGACGTCTGGGAGAGACCCAGTACTTC.

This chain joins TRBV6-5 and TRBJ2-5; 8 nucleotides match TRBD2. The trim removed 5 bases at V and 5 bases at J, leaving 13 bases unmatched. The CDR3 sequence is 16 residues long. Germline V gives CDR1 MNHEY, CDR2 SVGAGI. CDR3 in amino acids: CASSSSGAPVGETQYF. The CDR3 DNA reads TGTGCCAGCAGTAGTAGCGGGGCGCCTGTTGGGGAGACCCAGTACTTC.

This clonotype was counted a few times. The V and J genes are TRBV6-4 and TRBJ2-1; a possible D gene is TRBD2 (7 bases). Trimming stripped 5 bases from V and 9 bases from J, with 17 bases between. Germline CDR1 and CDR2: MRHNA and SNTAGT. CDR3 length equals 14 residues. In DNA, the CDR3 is TGTGCCAGCAGTTTCCGACTAGGGGGGGGTGAGCAGTTCTTC. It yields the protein CASSFRLGGGEQFF.

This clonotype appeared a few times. The CDR3 DNA follows: TGCGCCAGCAGTCAACTAGCGGGGGCCGCCTACGAGCAGTACTTC. Its protein product is CASSQLAGAAYEQYF. The gene calls are TRBV10-2 and TRBJ2-7, with 11 bases matching TRBD2. With V trimmed by 5 bases and J by 2 bases, 5 bases remained unmatched. The length of the CDR3 is 15 residues. Germline-derived CDR1 and CDR2 are WSHSY and SAAADI.

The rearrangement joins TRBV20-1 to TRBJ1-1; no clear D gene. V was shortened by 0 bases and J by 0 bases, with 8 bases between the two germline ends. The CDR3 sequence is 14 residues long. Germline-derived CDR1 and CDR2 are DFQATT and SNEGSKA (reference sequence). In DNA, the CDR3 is TGCAGTGCTAGAGATGGGAACATGAACACTGAAGCTTTCTTT. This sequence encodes CSARDGNMNTEAFF.

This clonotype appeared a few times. In DNA, the CDR3 is TGTGCCAGCAGCTTCCCCCGGGGGAGCGGGGGGGCGTCATTGGGGGGGGAGCAGTTCTTC. Residues: CASSFPRGSGGASLGGEQFF. J is TRBJ2-1 and V is TRBV11-2; 10 positions match TRBD2. With 3 bases clipped from V and 10 bases from J, the junction kept 24 bases outside the gene matches. CDR1 is SGHAT and CDR2 is FQNNGV in the germline V gene. The CDR3 extends over 20 amino acids.

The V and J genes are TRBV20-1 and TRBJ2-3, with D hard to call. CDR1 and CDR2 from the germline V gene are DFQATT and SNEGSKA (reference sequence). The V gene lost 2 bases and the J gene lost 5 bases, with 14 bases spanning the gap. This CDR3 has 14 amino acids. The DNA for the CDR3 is TGCAGTGCTAGACCCGCTGTGTGGATAGATACGCAGTATTTT. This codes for CSARPAVWIDTQYF.

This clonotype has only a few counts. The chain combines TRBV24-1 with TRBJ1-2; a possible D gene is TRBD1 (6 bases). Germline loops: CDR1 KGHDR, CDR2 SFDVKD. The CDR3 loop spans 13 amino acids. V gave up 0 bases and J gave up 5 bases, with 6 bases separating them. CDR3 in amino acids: CATSDLQGYGYTF. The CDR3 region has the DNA TGTGCCACCAGTGATTTGCAGGGGTATGGCTACACCTTC.